A selection of T cell receptor beta chains follows, all from one sample in a study of blood T cell repertoires in COVID-19. Here immunoSEQ multiplex PCR was the method, and the copy in TCRdb shows in-frame clones only, minus some. The table has some 320,000 clones, about 87% seen once; the top ten hold approximately 8.1%. The sample taken for sequencing was peripheral blood. The receptors here all came from a woman between 50 and 59 years old who had recovered from COVID-19. The CDR3 runs from the conserved cysteine through the conserved F or W. D genes are given only for firm matches. The listing skips clone size in some rows; elsewhere it reads once, few, many or a size class.

clone_size d_call j_call v_call cdr3_aa cdr3_nt
. . TRBJ2-1 TRBV28 CASSSTGISNEQFF TGTGCCAGCAGCTCCACCGGGATCTCCAATGAGCAGTTCTTC
. . TRBJ2-1 TRBV5-4 CASSLGSSYNEQFF TGTGCCAGCAGCCTGGGTAGCTCCTACAATGAGCAGTTCTTC
. . TRBJ2-2 TRBV10-3 CAISEQVAGELFF TGTGCCATCAGTGAGCAGGTCGCCGGGGAGCTGTTTTTT
. . TRBJ1-1 TRBV5-1 CASRTVSDTEAFF TGCGCCAGCAGGACAGTTTCGGACACTGAAGCTTTCTTT
. . TRBJ1-6 TRBV28 CASTTGSYNSPLHF TGTGCCAGCACGACTGGCTCCTATAATTCACCCCTCCACTTT
. TRBD2 TRBJ2-1 TRBV19 CASSPGGRAFEQFF TGTGCCAGTAGCCCAGGCGGGAGGGCCTTTGAGCAGTTCTTC
. . TRBJ1-6 TRBV11-2 CASRFGQPNSPLHF TGTGCCAGCCGATTCGGACAGCCCAATTCACCCCTCCACTTT
. . TRBJ2-7 TRBV28 CATGKGGASYEQYF TGTGCCACCGGAAAAGGAGGGGCCTCCTACGAGCAGTACTTC
. . TRBJ1-1 TRBV6-2/TRBV6-3 CASSQGLITEAFF TGTGCCAGCAGTCAGGGTTTAATAACTGAAGCTTTCTTT
once TRBD1 TRBJ2-6 TRBV19 CASSIGDRGSGANVLTF TGTGCCAGTAGTATAGGGGACAGGGGGTCCGGGGCCAACGTCCTGACTTTC
. . TRBJ1-1 TRBV2 CASSEGMAGFF TGTGCCAGCAGTGAAGGCATGGCGGGTTTCTTT